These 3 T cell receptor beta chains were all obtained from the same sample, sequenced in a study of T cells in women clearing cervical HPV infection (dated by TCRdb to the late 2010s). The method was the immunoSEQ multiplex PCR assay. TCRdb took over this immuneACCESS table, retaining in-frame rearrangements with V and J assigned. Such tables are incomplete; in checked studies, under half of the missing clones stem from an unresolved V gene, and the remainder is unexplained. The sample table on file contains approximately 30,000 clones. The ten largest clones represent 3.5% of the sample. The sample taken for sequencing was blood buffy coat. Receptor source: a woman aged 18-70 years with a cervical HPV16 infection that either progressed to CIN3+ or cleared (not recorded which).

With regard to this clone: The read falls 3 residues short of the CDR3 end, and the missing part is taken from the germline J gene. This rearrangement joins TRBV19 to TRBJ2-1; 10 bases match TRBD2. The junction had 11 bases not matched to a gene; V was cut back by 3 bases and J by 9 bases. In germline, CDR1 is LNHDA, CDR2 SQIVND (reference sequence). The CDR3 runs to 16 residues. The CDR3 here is CASSMGLAREEGEQFF. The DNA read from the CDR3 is TGTGCCAGTAGTATGGGACTAGCGCGCGAAGAGGGTGAG.

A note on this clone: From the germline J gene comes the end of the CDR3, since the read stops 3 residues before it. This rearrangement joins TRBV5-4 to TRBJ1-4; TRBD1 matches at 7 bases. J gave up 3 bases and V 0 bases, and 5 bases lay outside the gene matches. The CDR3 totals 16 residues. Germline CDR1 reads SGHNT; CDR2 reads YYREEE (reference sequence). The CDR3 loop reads CASSLDKGQPNEKLFF. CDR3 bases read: TGTGCCAGCAGCTTGGATAAGGGACAGCCTAATGAAAAA.

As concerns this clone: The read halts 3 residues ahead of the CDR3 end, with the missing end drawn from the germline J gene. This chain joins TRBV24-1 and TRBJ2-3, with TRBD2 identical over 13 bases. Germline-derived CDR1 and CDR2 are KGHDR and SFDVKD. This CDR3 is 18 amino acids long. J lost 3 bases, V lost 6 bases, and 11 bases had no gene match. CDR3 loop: CATSQVGGTSGNTDTQYF. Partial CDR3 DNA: TGTGCCACCAGTCAGGTGGGTGGGACTAGCGGGAATACAGATACG.